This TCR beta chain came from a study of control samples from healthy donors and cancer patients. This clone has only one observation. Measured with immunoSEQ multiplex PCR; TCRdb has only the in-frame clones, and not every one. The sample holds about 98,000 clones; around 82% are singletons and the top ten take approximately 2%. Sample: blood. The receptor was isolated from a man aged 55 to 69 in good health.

The CDR3 DNA reads TGTGCCAGCAGAGGTACCGGGACAGGAAATTCACCCCTCCACTTT. Translating gives CASRGTGTGNSPLHF. J is TRBJ1-6 and V is TRBV11-2; 8 nucleotides align to TRBD1. Germline V gene lookup returns CDR1 SGHAT and CDR2 FQNNGV. This CDR3 comprises 15 residues. The V segment lost 6 bases and the J segment 7 bases; nucleotides outside the gene matches: 8. The full variable domain, its missing parts supplied by reference TRBV11-2 and TRBJ1-6, is EAGVAQSPRYKIIEKRQSVAFWCNPISGHATLYWYQQILGQGPKLLIQFQNNGVVDDSQLPKDRFSAERLKGVDSTLKIQPAKLEDSAVYLCASRGTGTGNSPLHFGNGTRLTVT.